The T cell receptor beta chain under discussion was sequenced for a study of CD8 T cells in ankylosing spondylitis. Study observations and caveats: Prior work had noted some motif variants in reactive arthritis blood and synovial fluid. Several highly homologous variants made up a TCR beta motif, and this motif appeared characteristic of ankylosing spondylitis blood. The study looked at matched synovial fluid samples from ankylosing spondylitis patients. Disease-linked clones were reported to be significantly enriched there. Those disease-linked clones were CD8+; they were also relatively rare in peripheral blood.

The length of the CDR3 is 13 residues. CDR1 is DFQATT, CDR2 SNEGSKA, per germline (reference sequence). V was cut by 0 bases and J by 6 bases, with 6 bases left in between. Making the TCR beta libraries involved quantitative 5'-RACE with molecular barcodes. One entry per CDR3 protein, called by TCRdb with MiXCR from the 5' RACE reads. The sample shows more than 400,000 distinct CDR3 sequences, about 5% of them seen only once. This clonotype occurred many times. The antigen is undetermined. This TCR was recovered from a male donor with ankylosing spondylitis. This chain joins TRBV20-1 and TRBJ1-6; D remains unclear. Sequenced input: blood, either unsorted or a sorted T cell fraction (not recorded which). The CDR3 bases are TGCAGTGCTAGAGATGGGGTTAATTCACCCCTCCACTTT. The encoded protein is CSARDGVNSPLHF.